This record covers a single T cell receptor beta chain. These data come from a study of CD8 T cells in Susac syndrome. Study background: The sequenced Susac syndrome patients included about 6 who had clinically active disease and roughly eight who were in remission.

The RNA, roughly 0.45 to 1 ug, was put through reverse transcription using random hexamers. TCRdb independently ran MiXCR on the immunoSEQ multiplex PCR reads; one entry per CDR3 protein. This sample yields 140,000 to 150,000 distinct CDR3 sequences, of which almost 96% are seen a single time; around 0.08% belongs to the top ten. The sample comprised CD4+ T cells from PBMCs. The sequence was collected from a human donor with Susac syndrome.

The CDR3 spells CASSIERGEKLFF. The CDR3 nucleotides are TGTGCCAGCAGCATCGAACGGGGGGAAAAACTGTTTTTT. The gene calls are TRBV12-3 or TRBV12-4 and TRBJ1-4, with D possibly being TRBD1 (5 bases). This CDR3 contains 13 residues. Trimming stripped 6 bases from V and 8 bases from J, with 13 bases between.